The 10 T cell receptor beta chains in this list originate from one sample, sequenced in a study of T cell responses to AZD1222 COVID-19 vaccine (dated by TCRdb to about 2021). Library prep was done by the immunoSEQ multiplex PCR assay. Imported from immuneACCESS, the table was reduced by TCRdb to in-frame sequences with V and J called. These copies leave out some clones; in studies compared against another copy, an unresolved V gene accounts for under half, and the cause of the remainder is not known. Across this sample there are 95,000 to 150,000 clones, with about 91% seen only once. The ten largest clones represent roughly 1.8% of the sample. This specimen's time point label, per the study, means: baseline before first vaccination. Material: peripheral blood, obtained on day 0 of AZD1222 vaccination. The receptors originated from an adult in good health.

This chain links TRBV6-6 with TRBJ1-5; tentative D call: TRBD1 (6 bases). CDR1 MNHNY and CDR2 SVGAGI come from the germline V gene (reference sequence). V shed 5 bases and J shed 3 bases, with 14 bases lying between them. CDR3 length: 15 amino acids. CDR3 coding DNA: TGTGCCAGCAGTCAAGGACAGAGTCTCAATCAGCCCCAGCATTTT. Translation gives CASSQGQSLNQPQHF.

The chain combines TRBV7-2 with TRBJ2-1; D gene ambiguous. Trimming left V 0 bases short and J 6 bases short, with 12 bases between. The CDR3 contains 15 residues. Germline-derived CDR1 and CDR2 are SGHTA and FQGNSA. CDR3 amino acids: CASSLALVAGNEQFF. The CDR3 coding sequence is TGTGCCAGCAGCTTAGCGCTGGTGGCCGGCAATGAGCAGTTCTTC.

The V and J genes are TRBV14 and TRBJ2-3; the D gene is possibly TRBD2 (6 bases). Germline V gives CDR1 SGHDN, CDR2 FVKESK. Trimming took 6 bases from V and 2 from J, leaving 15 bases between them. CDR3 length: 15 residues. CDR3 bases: TGTGCCAGCAGTCAGCCGGGACTCGTCACAGATACGCAGTATTTT. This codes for CASSQPGLVTDTQYF.

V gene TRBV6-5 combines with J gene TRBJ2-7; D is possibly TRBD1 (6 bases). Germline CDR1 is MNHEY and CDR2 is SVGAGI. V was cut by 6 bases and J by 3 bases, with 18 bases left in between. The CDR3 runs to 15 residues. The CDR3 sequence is CASSPLKGHFYEQYV. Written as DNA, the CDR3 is TGTGCCAGCAGCCCCCTTAAGGGACACTTCTACGAGCAGTACGTC.

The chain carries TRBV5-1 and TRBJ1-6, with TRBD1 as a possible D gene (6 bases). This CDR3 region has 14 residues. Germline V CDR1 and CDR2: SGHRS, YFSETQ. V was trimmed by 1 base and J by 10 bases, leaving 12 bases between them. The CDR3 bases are TGCGCCAGCAGCTTGTTCGGGGGCGGCTCACCCCTCCACTTT. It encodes CASSLFGGGSPLHF.

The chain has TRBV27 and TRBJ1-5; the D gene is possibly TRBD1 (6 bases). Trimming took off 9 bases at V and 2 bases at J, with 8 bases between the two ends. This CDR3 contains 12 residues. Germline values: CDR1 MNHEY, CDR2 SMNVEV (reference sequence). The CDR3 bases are TGTGCCAGTAGGACAGGCAATCAGCCCCAGCATTTT. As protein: CASRTGNQPQHF.

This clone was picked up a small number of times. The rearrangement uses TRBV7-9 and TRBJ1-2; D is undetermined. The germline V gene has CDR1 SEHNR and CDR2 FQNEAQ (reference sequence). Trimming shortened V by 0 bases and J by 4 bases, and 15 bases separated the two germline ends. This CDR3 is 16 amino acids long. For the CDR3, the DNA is TGTGCCAGCAGCTTAGCGGGTCCCATTATAGGCTATGGCTACACCTTC. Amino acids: CASSLAGPIIGYGYTF.

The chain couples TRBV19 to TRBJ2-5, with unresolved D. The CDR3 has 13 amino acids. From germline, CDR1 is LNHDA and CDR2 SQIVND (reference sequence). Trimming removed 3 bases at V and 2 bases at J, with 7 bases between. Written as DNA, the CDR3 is TGTGCCAGTAGTATCTCCAGGCAAGAGACCCAGTACTTC. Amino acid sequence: CASSISRQETQYF.

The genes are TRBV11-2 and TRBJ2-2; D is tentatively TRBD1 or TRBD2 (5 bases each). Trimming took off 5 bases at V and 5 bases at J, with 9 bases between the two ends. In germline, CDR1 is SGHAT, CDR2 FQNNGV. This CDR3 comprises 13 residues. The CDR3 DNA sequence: TGTGCCAGCAGCCGAGAGGGGACCGGGGAGCTGTTTTTT. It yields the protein CASSREGTGELFF.

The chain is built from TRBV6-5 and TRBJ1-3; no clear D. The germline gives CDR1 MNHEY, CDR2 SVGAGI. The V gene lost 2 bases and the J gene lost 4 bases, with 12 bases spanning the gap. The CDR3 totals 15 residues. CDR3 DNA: TGTGCCAGCAGTTACAGGAAGAGGGAGGGAAACACCATATATTTT. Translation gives CASSYRKREGNTIYF.